These 4 T cell receptor beta chains were sequenced from one sample in a study of T-cell reconstitution after alpha-beta-depleted transplantation in children. Unique molecular identifiers featured in how the TCRbeta library was prepared. One entry per CDR3 protein results from TCRdb running MiXCR on the PCR reads. The sample gives roughly 500,000 distinct CDR3 sequences, around 13% of which show up once; around 5.6% is in the top ten. This sample comprised PBMCs from the stem cell graft donor, obtained from the stem cell graft. Every receptor here comes from a human donor who donated a stem cell graft to a child with combined immunodeficiency.

This clonotype appeared many times. This rearrangement joins TRBV29-1 to TRBJ2-2; 8 positions match TRBD1. From germline, CDR1 is SQVTM and CDR2 ANQGSEA. This CDR3 is built from 14 residues. J gave up 3 bases and V 7 bases, and 7 bases lay outside the gene matches. CDR3 sequence: CSAGQGVDTGELFF. CDR3 DNA sequence: TGCAGCGCAGGACAGGGCGTAGACACCGGGGAGCTGTTTTTT.

V is TRBV12-3 or TRBV12-4 and J is TRBJ2-1; 12 bases map to TRBD2. This CDR3 has 14 amino acids. V lost 7 bases, J lost 9 bases, and 7 bases stayed unmatched. As DNA, the CDR3 is TGTGCCAGCACCATTGGACTAGCGGGGTTTGAGCAGTTCTTC. This codes for CASTIGLAGFEQFF.

The chain couples TRBV12-3 or TRBV12-4 to TRBJ1-2; perhaps TRBD1 as D (5 bases). CDR3 length equals 15 residues. With 3 bases removed from V and 3 bases from J, the gap between germline ends came to 14 bases. The CDR3: CASSLGQGLDYGYTF. CDR3 coding DNA: TGTGCCAGCAGTTTGGGGCAGGGATTGGACTATGGCTACACCTTC.

In this sample, this clonotype turned up a few times. This rearrangement joins TRBV4-3 to TRBJ1-4; D is unclear. Germline-derived CDR1 and CDR2 are LGHNA and YSLEER. Trimming removed 0 bases at V and 4 bases at J, with 3 bases between. The CDR3 has 13 residues. CDR3 in DNA: TGCGCCAGCAGCCAAGAACTTAATGAAAAACTGTTTTTT. This encodes CASSQELNEKLFF.